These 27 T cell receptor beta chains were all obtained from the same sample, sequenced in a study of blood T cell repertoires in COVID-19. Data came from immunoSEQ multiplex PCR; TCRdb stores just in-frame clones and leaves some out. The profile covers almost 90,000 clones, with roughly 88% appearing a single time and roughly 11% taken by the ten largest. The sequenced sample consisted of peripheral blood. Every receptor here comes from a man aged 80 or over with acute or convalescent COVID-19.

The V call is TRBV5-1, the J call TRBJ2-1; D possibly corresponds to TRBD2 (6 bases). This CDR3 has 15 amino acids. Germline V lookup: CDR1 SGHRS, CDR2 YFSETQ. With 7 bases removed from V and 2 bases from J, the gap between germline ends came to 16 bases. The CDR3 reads CASAGTHKTYNEQFF. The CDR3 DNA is TGCGCCAGCGCCGGGACTCACAAAACCTACAATGAGCAGTTCTTC. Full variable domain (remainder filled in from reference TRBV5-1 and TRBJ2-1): KAGVTQTPRYLIKTRGQQVTLSCSPISGHRSVSWYQQTPGQGLQFLFEYFSETQRNKGNFPGRFSGRQFSNSRSEMNVSTLELGDSALYLCASAGTHKTYNEQFFGPGTRLTVL.

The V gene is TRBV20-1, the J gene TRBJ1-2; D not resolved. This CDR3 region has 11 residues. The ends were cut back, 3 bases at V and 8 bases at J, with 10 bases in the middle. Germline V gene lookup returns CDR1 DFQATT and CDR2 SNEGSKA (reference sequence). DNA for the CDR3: TGCAGTGCTAGCGCTAGGTACGGCTACACCTTC. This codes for CSASARYGYTF.

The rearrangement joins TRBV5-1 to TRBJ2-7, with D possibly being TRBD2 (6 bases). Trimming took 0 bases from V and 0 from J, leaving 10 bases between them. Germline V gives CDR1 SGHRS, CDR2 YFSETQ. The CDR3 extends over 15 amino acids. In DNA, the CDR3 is TGCGCCAGCAGCTTGGATGGCGGGGCCTCCTACGAGCAGTACTTC. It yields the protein CASSLDGGASYEQYF.

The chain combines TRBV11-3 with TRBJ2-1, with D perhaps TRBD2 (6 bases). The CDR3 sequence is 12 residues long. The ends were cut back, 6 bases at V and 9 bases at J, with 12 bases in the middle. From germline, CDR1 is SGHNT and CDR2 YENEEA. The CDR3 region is CASSRGYGEQFF. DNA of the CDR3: TGTGCCAGCAGTCGGGGGTATGGTGAGCAGTTCTTC.

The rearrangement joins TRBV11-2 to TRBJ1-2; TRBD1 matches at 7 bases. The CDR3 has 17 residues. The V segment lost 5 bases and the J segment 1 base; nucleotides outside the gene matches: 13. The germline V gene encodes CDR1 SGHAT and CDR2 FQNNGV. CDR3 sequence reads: CASSIMTGPFFNYGYTF. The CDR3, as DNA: TGTGCCAGCAGCATCATGACAGGGCCCTTCTTTAACTATGGCTACACCTTC.

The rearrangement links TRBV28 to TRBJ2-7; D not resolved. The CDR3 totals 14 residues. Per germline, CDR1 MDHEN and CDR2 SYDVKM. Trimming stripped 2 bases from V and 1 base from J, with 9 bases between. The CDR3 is CASSLIEESYEQYF. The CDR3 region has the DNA TGTGCCAGCAGTTTAATTGAGGAATCCTACGAGCAGTACTTC.

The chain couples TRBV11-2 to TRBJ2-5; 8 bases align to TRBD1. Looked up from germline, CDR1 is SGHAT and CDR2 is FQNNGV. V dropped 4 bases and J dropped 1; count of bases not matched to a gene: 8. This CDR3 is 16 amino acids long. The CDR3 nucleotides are TGTGCCAGCAGCTCCTCAGGGACAGGCGGCCAAGAGACCCAGTACTTC. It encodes CASSSSGTGGQETQYF.

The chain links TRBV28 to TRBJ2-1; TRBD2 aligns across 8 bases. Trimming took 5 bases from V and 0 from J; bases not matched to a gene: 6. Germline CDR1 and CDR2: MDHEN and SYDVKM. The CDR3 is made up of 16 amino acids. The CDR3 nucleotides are TGTGCCAGCAGTACCCCCGCGGGGGGCTCCTACAATGAGCAGTTCTTC. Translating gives CASSTPAGGSYNEQFF.

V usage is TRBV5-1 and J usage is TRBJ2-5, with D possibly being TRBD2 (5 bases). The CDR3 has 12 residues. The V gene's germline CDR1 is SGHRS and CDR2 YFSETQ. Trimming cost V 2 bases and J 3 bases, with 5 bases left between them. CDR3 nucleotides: TGCGCCAGCAGCTTCGGGGAAGAGACCCAGTACTTC. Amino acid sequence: CASSFGEETQYF. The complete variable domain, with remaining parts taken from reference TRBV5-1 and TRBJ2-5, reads KAGVTQTPRYLIKTRGQQVTLSCSPISGHRSVSWYQQTPGQGLQFLFEYFSETQRNKGNFPGRFSGRQFSNSRSEMNVSTLELGDSALYLCASSFGEETQYFGPGTRLLVL.

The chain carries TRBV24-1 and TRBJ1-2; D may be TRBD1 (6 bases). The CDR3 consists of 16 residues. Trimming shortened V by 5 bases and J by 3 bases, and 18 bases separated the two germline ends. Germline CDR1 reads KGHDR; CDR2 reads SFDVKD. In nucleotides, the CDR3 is TGTGCCACCAGTGTAGAAGCAGGGGCGGGAGACTATGGCTACACCTTC. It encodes CATSVEAGAGDYGYTF.

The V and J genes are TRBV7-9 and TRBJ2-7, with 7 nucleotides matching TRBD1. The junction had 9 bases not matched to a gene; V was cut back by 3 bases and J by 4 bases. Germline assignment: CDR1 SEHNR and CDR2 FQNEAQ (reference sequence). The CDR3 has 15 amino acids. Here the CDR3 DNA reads TGTGCCAGCAGCTTGGGTTCCGGGACAGTTTACGAGCAGTACTTC. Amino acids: CASSLGSGTVYEQYF.

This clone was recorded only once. CDR3 residues: CASSTGGRTYNEQFF. CDR3 in DNA: TGTGCCAGTAGTACCGGCGGGAGAACCTACAATGAGCAGTTCTTC. V and J are TRBV19 and TRBJ2-1; 7 nucleotides match TRBD2. The germline CDR1 and CDR2 sequences are LNHDA and SQIVND (reference sequence). The junction had 5 bases not matched to a gene; V was cut back by 4 bases and J by 2 bases. The CDR3 has 15 amino acids.

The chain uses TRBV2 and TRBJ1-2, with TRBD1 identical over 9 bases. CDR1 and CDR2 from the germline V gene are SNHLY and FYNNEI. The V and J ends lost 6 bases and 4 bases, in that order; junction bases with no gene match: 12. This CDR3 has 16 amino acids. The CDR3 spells CASRLPTGGLSYGYTF. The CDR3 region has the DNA TGTGCCAGCAGATTACCTACAGGGGGCTTGAGCTATGGCTACACCTTC.

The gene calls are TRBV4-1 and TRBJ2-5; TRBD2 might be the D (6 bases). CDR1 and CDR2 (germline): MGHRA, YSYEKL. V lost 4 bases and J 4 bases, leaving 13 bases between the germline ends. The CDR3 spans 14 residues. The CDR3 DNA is TGCGCCAGCAGCCCAGGGACTTACCGAGAGACCCAGTACTTC. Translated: CASSPGTYRETQYF.

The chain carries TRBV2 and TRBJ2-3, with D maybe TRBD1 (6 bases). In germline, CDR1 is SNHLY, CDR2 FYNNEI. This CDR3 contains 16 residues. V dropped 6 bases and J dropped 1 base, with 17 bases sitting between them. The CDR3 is CASRNGQGRGTDTQYF. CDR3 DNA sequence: TGTGCCAGCAGAAACGGGCAGGGGAGAGGCACAGATACGCAGTATTTT.

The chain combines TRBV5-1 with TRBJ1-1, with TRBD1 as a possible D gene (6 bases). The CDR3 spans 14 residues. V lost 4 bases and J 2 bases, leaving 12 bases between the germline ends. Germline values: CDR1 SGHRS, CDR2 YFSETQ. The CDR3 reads CASSPQGTNTEAFF. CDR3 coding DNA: TGCGCCAGCAGCCCGCAAGGGACAAACACTGAAGCTTTCTTT.

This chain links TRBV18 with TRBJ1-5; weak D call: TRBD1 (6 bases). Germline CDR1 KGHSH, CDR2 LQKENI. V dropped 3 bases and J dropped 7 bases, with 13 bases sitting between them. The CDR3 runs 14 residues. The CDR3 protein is CASSPKGGRQPQHF. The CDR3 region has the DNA TGTGCCAGCTCACCGAAGGGGGGGAGGCAGCCCCAGCATTTT.

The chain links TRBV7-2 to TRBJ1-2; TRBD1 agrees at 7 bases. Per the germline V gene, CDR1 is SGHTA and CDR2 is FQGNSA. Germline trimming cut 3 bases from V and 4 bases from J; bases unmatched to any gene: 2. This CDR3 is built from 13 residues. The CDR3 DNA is TGTGCCAGCAGCTTGACAGGGACCTATGGCTACACCTTC. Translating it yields CASSLTGTYGYTF.

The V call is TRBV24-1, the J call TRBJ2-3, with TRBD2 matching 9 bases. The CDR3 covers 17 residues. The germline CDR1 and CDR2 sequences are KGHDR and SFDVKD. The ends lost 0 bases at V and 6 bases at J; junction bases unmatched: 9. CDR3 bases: TGTGCCACCAGTGATTTGGGGGCGGGACTAGCTTCCGATACGCAGTATTTT. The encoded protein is CATSDLGAGLASDTQYF.

The CDR3 sequence: CASSYASSYNSPLHF. The CDR3, as DNA: TGTGCCAGCAGTTACGCGAGCTCCTATAATTCACCCCTCCACTTT. The chain links TRBV6-6 to TRBJ1-6, with D uncertain. Germline V gives CDR1 MNHNY, CDR2 SVGAGI (reference sequence). The CDR3 length is 15 residues. The V end was cut by 2 bases, the J end by 0 bases, with 5 bases between.

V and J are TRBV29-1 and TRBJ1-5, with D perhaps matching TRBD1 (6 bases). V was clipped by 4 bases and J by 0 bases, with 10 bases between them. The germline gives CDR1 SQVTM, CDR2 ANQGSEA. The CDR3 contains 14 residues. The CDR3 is CSVVTGTSNQPQHF. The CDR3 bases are TGCAGCGTTGTCACAGGGACTAGCAATCAGCCCCAGCATTTT.

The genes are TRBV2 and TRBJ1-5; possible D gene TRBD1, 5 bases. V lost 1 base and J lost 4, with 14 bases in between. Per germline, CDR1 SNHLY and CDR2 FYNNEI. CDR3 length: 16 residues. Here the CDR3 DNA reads TGTGCCAGCAGTGAAGGTGGCCGGGGGAGAAATCAGCCCCAGCATTTT. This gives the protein CASSEGGRGRNQPQHF.

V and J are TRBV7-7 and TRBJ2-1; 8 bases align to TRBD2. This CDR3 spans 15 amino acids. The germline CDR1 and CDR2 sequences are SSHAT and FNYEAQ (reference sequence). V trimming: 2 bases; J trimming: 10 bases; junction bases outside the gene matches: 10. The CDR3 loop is CASSLTAGAPGEQFF. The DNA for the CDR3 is TGTGCCAGCAGCTTAACAGCGGGGGCTCCTGGGGAGCAGTTCTTC.

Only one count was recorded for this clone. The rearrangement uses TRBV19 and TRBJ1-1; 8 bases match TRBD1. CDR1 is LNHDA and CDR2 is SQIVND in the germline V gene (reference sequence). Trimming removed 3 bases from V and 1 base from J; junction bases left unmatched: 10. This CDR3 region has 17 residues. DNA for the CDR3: TGTGCCAGTAGTATCCGGCCAGGGGGCGTTGCGAACACTGAAGCTTTCTTT. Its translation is CASSIRPGGVANTEAFF.

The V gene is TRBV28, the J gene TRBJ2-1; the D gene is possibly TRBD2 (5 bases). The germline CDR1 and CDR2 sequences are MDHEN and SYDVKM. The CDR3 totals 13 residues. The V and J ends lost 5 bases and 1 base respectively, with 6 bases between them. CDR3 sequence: CASSRGSYNEQFF. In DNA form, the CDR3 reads TGTGCCAGCAGTCGGGGATCCTACAATGAGCAGTTCTTC. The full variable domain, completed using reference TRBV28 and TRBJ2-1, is DVKVTQSSRYLVKRTGEKVFLECVQDMDHENMFWYRQDPGLGLRLIYFSYDVKMKEKGDIPEGYSVSREKKERFSLILESASTNQTSMYLCASSRGSYNEQFFGPGTRLTVL.

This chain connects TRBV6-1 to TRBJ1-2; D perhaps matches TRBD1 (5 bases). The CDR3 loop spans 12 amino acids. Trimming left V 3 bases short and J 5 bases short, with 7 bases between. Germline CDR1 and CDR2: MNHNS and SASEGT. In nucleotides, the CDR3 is TGTGCCAGCAGTGACAGGGTTTATGGCTACACCTTC. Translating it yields CASSDRVYGYTF.

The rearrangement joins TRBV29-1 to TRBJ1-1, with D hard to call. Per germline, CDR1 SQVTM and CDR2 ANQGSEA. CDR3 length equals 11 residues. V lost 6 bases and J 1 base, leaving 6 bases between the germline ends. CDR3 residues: CSVTENTEAFF. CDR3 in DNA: TGCAGCGTAACAGAGAACACTGAAGCTTTCTTT.